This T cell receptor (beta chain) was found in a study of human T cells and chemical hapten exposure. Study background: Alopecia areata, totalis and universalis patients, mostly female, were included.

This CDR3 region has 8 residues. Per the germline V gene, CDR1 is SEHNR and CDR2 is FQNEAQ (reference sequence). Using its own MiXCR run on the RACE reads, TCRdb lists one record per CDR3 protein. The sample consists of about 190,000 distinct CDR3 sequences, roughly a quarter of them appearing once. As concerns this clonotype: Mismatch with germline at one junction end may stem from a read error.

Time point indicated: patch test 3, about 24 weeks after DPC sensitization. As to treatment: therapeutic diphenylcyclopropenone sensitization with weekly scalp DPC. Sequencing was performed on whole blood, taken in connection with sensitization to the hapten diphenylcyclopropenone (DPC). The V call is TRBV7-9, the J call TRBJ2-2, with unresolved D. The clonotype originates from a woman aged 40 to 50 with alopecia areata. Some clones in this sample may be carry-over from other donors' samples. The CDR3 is CASSFGRF. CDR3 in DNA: TGTGCCAGCAGTTTTGGCCGTTTT. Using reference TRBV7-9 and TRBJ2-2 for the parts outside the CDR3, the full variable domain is DTGVSQNPRHKITKRGQNVTFRCDPISEHNRLYWYRQTLGQGPEFLTYFQNEAQLEKSRLLSDRFSAERPKGSFSTLEIQRTEQGDSAMYLCASSFGRFGEGSRLTVL.